This TCR beta chain was recorded in a study of T cell changes during pregnancy in multiple sclerosis. The V gene end was trimmed by 6 bases and the J gene end by 4 bases; junction bases not matched to a gene: 5. CDR3 size: 14 residues. Germline lookup yields CDR1 MNHEY and CDR2 SVGAGI. The method was immunoSEQ multiplex PCR; TCRdb's version includes in-frame clones alone and lacks a portion of them. Among more than 45,000 clones listed, over 75% were seen once. The chain has TRBV6-5 and TRBJ2-4, with 8 bases that match TRBD2. The sequences come from CD4+ T cells from peripheral blood mononuclear cells, collected in the second trimester of pregnancy. This clonotype was obtained from a female donor with multiple sclerosis, enrolled in a pregnancy study. The CDR3 sequence is CASSPGTSKNIQYF. The CDR3, as DNA: TGTGCCAGCAGCCCCGGGACTAGTAAAAACATTCAGTACTTC.